This T cell receptor (beta chain) was sequenced during a study of T-cell reconstitution after alpha-beta-depleted transplantation in children. Whole-study results and caveats: Expanded graft clones numbering several hundred reportedly gave rise to alpha-beta T cells about two months after transplant.

Trimming shortened V by 4 bases and J by 0 bases, and 6 bases separated the two germline ends. This CDR3 is built from 13 residues. Per germline, CDR1 MNHNS and CDR2 SASEGT. Remarks on this clonotype: No antigen is known for it.

Using unique molecular identifiers, the investigators prepared the TCRbeta library. TCRdb independently ran MiXCR on the PCR reads; one entry per CDR3 protein. In the table there are about 580,000 distinct CDR3 sequences, approximately 22% of which are singletons. This clonotype was obtained from a boy under three years old who had a stem cell transplant for acute myeloid leukemia, so the T cells may come from the graft donor. The sample was PBMCs, mostly from graft donor cells, taken 360 days after TCRalphabeta/CD19-depleted stem cell transplant. The V call is TRBV6-1, the J call TRBJ1-1; D gene uncertain. The CDR3 DNA follows: TGTGCCAGCAGTGGACACCTGAACACTGAAGCTTTCTTT. Translating gives CASSGHLNTEAFF.